These 29 T cell receptor beta chains came from one sample sequenced in a study of blood T cell repertoires in COVID-19. The assay was immunoSEQ multiplex PCR, and TCRdb's table has in-frame clones only and misses some. The sample shows 93,000 or so clones, about 90% of them seen only once. The sequenced sample was peripheral blood. The origin of the receptors is a human donor in a cohort sampled during active COVID-19.

This clone appeared a single time. The chain carries TRBV24-1 and TRBJ2-7; D is perhaps TRBD1 (6 bases). The V gene's germline CDR1 is KGHDR and CDR2 SFDVKD. This CDR3 is 16 amino acids long. With 4 bases removed from V and 2 bases from J, the gap between germline ends came to 17 bases. CDR3 DNA sequence: TGTGCCACCAGTGACCCTAAGGGGGACGGCCCCTACGAGCAGTACTTC. Its protein product is CATSDPKGDGPYEQYF.

The count of this clone is one. The rearrangement joins TRBV18 to TRBJ2-7, with D perhaps TRBD1 (5 bases). The CDR3 contains 15 residues. Deletions cut 2 bases from V and 6 bases from J, with 17 bases between. Germline V gene sequence: CDR1 KGHSH, CDR2 LQKENI. The CDR3 DNA is TGTGCCAGCTCACCAGGGCAGGGTTGGAATAGCGAGCAGTACTTC. It codes for CASSPGQGWNSEQYF.

CDR3 in DNA: TGTGCCAGCAGCCCTACCCCAAACAGCGGGGGCAACATTCAGTACTTC. This codes for CASSPTPNSGGNIQYF. The chain joins TRBV5-5 to TRBJ2-4; TRBD2 matches 8 bases. The CDR3 is 16 amino acids. Germline loops: CDR1 SGHKS, CDR2 YYEKEE (reference sequence). J lost 7 bases, V lost 4 bases, and 13 bases had no gene match.

This chain's CDR3 is CASSDPSGRQPDTQYF. In nucleotides, the CDR3 is TGTGCCAGCAGTGACCCTAGCGGGAGGCAGCCAGATACGCAGTATTTT. The chain is built from TRBV6-1 and TRBJ2-3, with 11 bases identical to TRBD2. CDR1 and CDR2 (germline): MNHNS, SASEGT. The CDR3 contains 16 residues. After removal of 3 bases from V and 4 bases from J, the junction contained 6 bases not matched to a gene.

This chain uses TRBV5-4 with TRBJ2-7; 8 nucleotides match TRBD1. Germline V gene sequence: CDR1 SGHNT, CDR2 YYREEE (reference sequence). Unmatched junction bases numbered 5, after V lost 0 bases and J lost 3 bases. The CDR3 sequence is 15 residues long. CDR3 sequence: CASSLGQGFDYEQYF. The CDR3 DNA follows: TGTGCCAGCAGCTTGGGACAGGGGTTTGACTACGAGCAGTACTTC.

This clone was counted once. The chain combines TRBV21-1 with TRBJ2-6; the D call of TRBD1 is as the table states it, not checked on the DNA. TRBV21-1 is marked as a pseudogene. The length of the CDR3 is 19 residues. The chain's CDR3 is CASSKEGDTGAPGANVLTF. The DNA of the CDR3 is TGTGCCAGCAGCAAAGAGGGGGATACAGGAGCTCCAGGGGCCAACGTCCTGACTTTC.

The genes are TRBV27 and TRBJ2-1; 9 bases are shared with TRBD1. Looked up from germline, CDR1 is MNHEY and CDR2 is SMNVEV (reference sequence). The CDR3 has 16 amino acids. V shed 4 bases, J shed 5 bases, and the junction held 9 bases outside the gene matches. The CDR3 nucleotides read TGTGCCAGCAGTTCACCCGGGACAGGGTTTCACAATGAGCAGTTCTTC. It specifies CASSSPGTGFHNEQFF.

This clone was recorded once. The J gene is TRBJ1-2, the V gene TRBV11-2; 10 nucleotides align to TRBD1. The CDR3 extends over 16 amino acids. The V gene end was trimmed by 5 bases and the J gene end by 3 bases; junction bases not matched to a gene: 9. The germline V gene encodes CDR1 SGHAT and CDR2 FQNNGV. The CDR3 nucleotides read TGTGCCAGCAGCCTAGGGACAGGGGTCGATTACTATGGCTACACCTTC. It translates to CASSLGTGVDYYGYTF.

The chain is built from TRBV20-1 and TRBJ2-3, with no clear D. Per germline, CDR1 DFQATT and CDR2 SNEGSKA (reference sequence). This CDR3 has 15 residues. V was clipped by 3 bases and J by 0 bases, with 13 bases between them. CDR3 amino acids: CSASREAASTDTQYF. CDR3 sequence (DNA): TGCAGTGCTAGTCGTGAGGCGGCGAGCACAGATACGCAGTATTTT.

The chain is built from TRBV9 and TRBJ2-3; 7 bases line up with TRBD2. V gave up 2 bases and J gave up 6 bases; unmatched junction bases: 12. The germline V gene has CDR1 SGDLS and CDR2 YYNGEE. The CDR3 length is 16 residues. CDR3 residues: CASSVRGGPTSDTQYF. The CDR3, as DNA: TGTGCCAGCAGCGTCCGGGGAGGGCCCACCTCCGATACGCAGTATTTT.

The chain couples TRBV19 to TRBJ1-5, with D tentatively TRBD1 (6 bases). V gave up 4 bases and J gave up 5 bases, with 15 bases separating them. The CDR3 is 15 amino acids. Germline V gives CDR1 LNHDA, CDR2 SQIVND (reference sequence). The CDR3 spells CASSKGGQGYQPQHF. DNA of the CDR3: TGTGCCAGTAGTAAGGGGGGGCAAGGGTATCAGCCCCAGCATTTT.

The chain couples TRBV18 to TRBJ2-7; TRBD1 matches 8 bases. The CDR3 consists of 15 residues. V lost 0 bases and J lost 5; bases outside the gene matches: 6. Germline CDR1 is KGHSH and CDR2 is LQKENI. Written as DNA, the CDR3 is TGTGCCAGCTCACCACCGAGACAGGGGTGGAACGAGCAGTACTTC. Its protein is CASSPPRQGWNEQYF.

The chain couples TRBV3-1 (or the pseudogene TRBV3-2) to TRBJ2-7; D is possibly TRBD2 (5 bases). V shed 0 bases and J shed 0 bases, with 6 bases lying between them. Germline loops: CDR1 LGHDT, CDR2 YNNKEL (reference sequence). This CDR3 spans 14 amino acids. The CDR3 coding sequence is TGTGCCAGCAGCCAAGATGAGGGCTCCTACGAGCAGTACTTC. This codes for CASSQDEGSYEQYF.

This clone was recorded a few times. The CDR3 region is CASSDSGQATTSGANVLTF. The CDR3 DNA reads as TGTGCCAGCAGTGACAGCGGACAGGCGACCACCTCTGGGGCCAACGTCCTGACTTTC. V gene TRBV2 combines with J gene TRBJ2-6; 7 positions agree with TRBD1. The V gene end was trimmed by 3 bases and the J gene end by 0 bases; junction bases not matched to a gene: 11. CDR3 length: 19 amino acids. Germline CDR1 SNHLY, CDR2 FYNNEI.

The chain links TRBV11-2 to TRBJ2-4; possibly TRBD2 for D (6 bases). Looked up from germline, CDR1 is SGHAT and CDR2 is FQNNGV. Trimming removed 5 bases at V and 3 bases at J, with 17 bases between. The CDR3 contains 16 residues. Here the CDR3 reads CASSPWTIENKNIQYF. Written as DNA, the CDR3 is TGTGCCAGCAGCCCATGGACTATCGAAAACAAAAACATTCAGTACTTC.

DNA of the CDR3: TGTGCCAGCAGCCAAGATGGAGACAGGGTCGCGGGCGAGCAGTACTTC. Translated, it gives CASSQDGDRVAGEQYF. The V gene is TRBV3-1 (or the pseudogene TRBV3-2), the J gene TRBJ2-7; 7 bases map to TRBD1. Germline CDR1 LGHDT, CDR2 YNNKEL (reference sequence). This CDR3 region has 16 residues. The trim removed 0 bases at V and 6 bases at J, leaving 11 bases unmatched.

The table lists this clone with a few counts. This chain uses TRBV7-3 with TRBJ1-6; D not resolved. Per the germline V gene, CDR1 is SGHTA and CDR2 is FQGTGA. CDR3 length: 14 residues. Trimming took 1 base from V and 7 from J, leaving 8 bases between them. Written as DNA, the CDR3 is TGTGCCAGCAGCTTAAAAATGGCCAATTCACCCCTCCACTTT. Translating it yields CASSLKMANSPLHF.

CDR3 in amino acids: CASSFTREAFEAFF. CDR3 coding DNA: TGTGCCAGCAGTTTTACTCGAGAGGCGTTTGAAGCTTTCTTT. The J gene is TRBJ1-1, the V gene TRBV27, with D unclear. Trimming shortened V by 3 bases and J by 7 bases, and 15 bases separated the two germline ends. The CDR3 consists of 14 residues. In germline, CDR1 is MNHEY, CDR2 SMNVEV (reference sequence).

V usage is TRBV28 and J usage is TRBJ2-5; 10 nucleotides line up with TRBD1. V dropped 8 bases and J dropped 5; count of bases not matched to a gene: 14. Germline assignment: CDR1 MDHEN and CDR2 SYDVKM. The CDR3 is made up of 16 amino acids. The CDR3 nucleotides are TGTGCCAGCTCCACGCGATCGACAGGGGGCGTCGAGACCCAGTACTTC. Translated: CASSTRSTGGVETQYF.

The chain carries TRBV5-1 and TRBJ1-1, with D possibly matching TRBD1 (5 bases). This CDR3 has 14 amino acids. Deletions cut 1 base from V and 4 bases from J, with 11 bases between. The germline CDR1 and CDR2 sequences are SGHRS and YFSETQ. In DNA form, the CDR3 reads TGCGCCAGCAGCTTGTCGGGGGAGGGCACTGAAGCTTTCTTT. Translating it yields CASSLSGEGTEAFF.

This chain uses TRBV18 with TRBJ1-1, with D perhaps TRBD1 (6 bases). V lost 1 base and J 4 bases, leaving 16 bases between the germline ends. Germline V gene sequence: CDR1 KGHSH, CDR2 LQKENI. The CDR3 runs to 16 residues. CDR3 DNA: TGTGCCAGCTCACCACGGTCTACAGGGCCTCGCACTGAAGCTTTCTTT. Protein: CASSPRSTGPRTEAFF.

The chain has TRBV7-3 and TRBJ2-5; possible D gene TRBD2, 6 bases. This CDR3 has 13 residues. Germline V gene lookup returns CDR1 SGHTA and CDR2 FQGTGA. The V end lost 5 bases, the J end lost 5 bases, and 12 bases lay between the germline ends. The CDR3: CASSLLAGETQYF. The DNA of the CDR3 is TGTGCCAGCAGCCTCCTGGCGGGGGAGACCCAGTACTTC.

This clone was counted a few times. J is TRBJ1-2 and V is TRBV4-2; D is perhaps TRBD1 (5 bases). CDR3 size: 16 residues. The germline V gene encodes CDR1 LGHNA and CDR2 YNFKEQ. Trimming shortened V by 1 base and J by 5 bases, and 17 bases separated the two germline ends. DNA of the CDR3: TGTGCCAGCAGCCAAGGTGACAGATCGTTGGGGTATGGCTACACCTTC. Translated: CASSQGDRSLGYGYTF.

The genes are TRBV2 and TRBJ1-5; D possibly corresponds to TRBD1 (6 bases). V lost 6 bases to trimming and J lost 0 bases, with 15 bases between them. The CDR3 totals 16 residues. Germline-derived CDR1 and CDR2 are SNHLY and FYNNEI. The DNA for the CDR3 is TGTGCCAGCAGGGGACCGGGACATTATAGCAATCAGCCCCAGCATTTT. Translation gives CASRGPGHYSNQPQHF.

J is TRBJ2-5 and V is TRBV27; TRBD1 matches 8 bases. Looked up from germline, CDR1 is MNHEY and CDR2 is SMNVEV (reference sequence). The CDR3 length is 14 residues. The trim removed 6 bases at V and 1 base at J, leaving 4 bases unmatched. The CDR3 region is CASSLTGAQETQYF. The CDR3 DNA is TGTGCCAGCAGCCTGACAGGGGCCCAAGAGACCCAGTACTTC.

V is TRBV27 and J is TRBJ2-7, with D unclear. CDR1 is MNHEY and CDR2 is SMNVEV in the germline V gene (reference sequence). The V end was cut by 5 bases, the J end by 2 bases, with 10 bases between. The CDR3 contains 13 residues. DNA for the CDR3: TGTGCCAGCAGTCCAAACTTCGCCTACGAGCAGTACTTC. Protein sequence: CASSPNFAYEQYF.

V usage is TRBV2 and J usage is TRBJ2-7, with 8 bases lining up with TRBD1. This CDR3 spans 15 amino acids. The V and J ends lost 4 bases and 0 bases, in that order; junction bases with no gene match: 5. Germline assignment: CDR1 SNHLY and CDR2 FYNNEI. The DNA of the CDR3 is TGTGCCAGCAGTGCCAGGGGGCGCGTCTCCTACGAGCAGTACTTC. This translates into CASSARGRVSYEQYF.

This chain connects TRBV9 to TRBJ2-2; a possible D gene is TRBD2 (6 bases). V was clipped by 3 bases and J by 5 bases, with 14 bases between them. The CDR3 has 15 amino acids. Per germline, CDR1 SGDLS and CDR2 YYNGEE. CDR3 nucleotide sequence: TGTGCCAGCAGCGCAGCGCTAGCGCCGACCGGGGAGCTGTTTTTT. Its translation is CASSAALAPTGELFF.

The chain recombines TRBV15 with TRBJ2-2; 9 bases fit TRBD1. V gave up 5 bases and J gave up 5 bases; unmatched junction bases: 6. Germline V gene lookup returns CDR1 LNHNV and CDR2 YYDKDF (reference sequence). CDR3 size: 15 residues. The CDR3 loop reads CATSPRDRVTGELFF. In nucleotides, the CDR3 is TGTGCCACCAGCCCAAGGGACAGGGTTACCGGGGAGCTGTTTTTT.